What follows are 12 T cell receptor beta chains derived from one specimen sequenced in a study of T cell changes during pregnancy in multiple sclerosis. Only in-frame clones appear in the TCRdb table, and some are missing; sequencing was by immunoSEQ multiplex PCR. Of around 57,000 clones in the sample, around 90% were seen once. The sequencing here drew on peripheral blood, taken in the second trimester of pregnancy. The receptors shown here come from a female donor with multiple sclerosis, enrolled in a pregnancy study.

The J gene is TRBJ2-1, the V gene TRBV7-9; TRBD1 is a possible D gene (6 bases). V was clipped by 2 bases and J by 6 bases, with 11 bases between them. This CDR3 region has 14 residues. Germline V gene sequence: CDR1 SEHNR, CDR2 FQNEAQ (reference sequence). The CDR3 DNA is TGTGCCAGCAGCTTAACTAGGGGGTCCAATGAGCAGTTCTTC. It translates to CASSLTRGSNEQFF.

The V and J genes are TRBV18 and TRBJ1-3, with D possibly being TRBD1 (5 bases). This CDR3 has 16 amino acids. Germline CDR1 reads KGHSH; CDR2 reads LQKENI. Trimming shortened V by 5 bases and J by 2 bases, and 16 bases separated the two germline ends. In DNA, the CDR3 is TGTGCCAGCTCAGACCAGTCTCCAGGGACTGGAAACACCATATATTTT. Amino acids: CASSDQSPGTGNTIYF.

The V gene is TRBV5-4, the J gene TRBJ2-3, with TRBD2 matching over 11 bases. Germline CDR1 reads SGHNT; CDR2 reads YYREEE (reference sequence). V shed 2 bases, J shed 2 bases, and the junction held 4 bases outside the gene matches. The CDR3 consists of 16 residues. As DNA, the CDR3 is TGTGCCAGCAGCTTCGCTAGCGGGGGGCTCACAGATACGCAGTATTTT. It translates to CASSFASGGLTDTQYF.

This clone has only a few counts. The CDR3 bases are TGCGCCAGCACACAGACAGCACATAATTCACCCCTCCACTTT. Protein: CASTQTAHNSPLHF. This chain links TRBV10-1 with TRBJ1-6, with TRBD1 as a possible D gene (5 bases). V lost 7 bases and J 5 bases, leaving 12 bases between the germline ends. Germline CDR1 and CDR2: WNHNN and SYGVQD (reference sequence). The CDR3 totals 14 residues.

The rearrangement links TRBV28 to TRBJ2-2; 9 positions agree with TRBD1. Per the germline V gene, CDR1 is MDHEN and CDR2 is SYDVKM. The CDR3 has 16 residues. The J segment lost 4 bases and the V segment lost 6 bases, leaving 9 bases of the junction unmatched. This CDR3 reads CASRPAGTGSTGELFF. The CDR3 region has the DNA TGTGCCAGCAGACCCGCCGGGACAGGGAGCACCGGGGAGCTGTTTTTT. Combining the CDR3 with reference TRBV28 and TRBJ2-2 gives the whole variable domain DVKVTQSSRYLVKRTGEKVFLECVQDMDHENMFWYRQDPGLGLRLIYFSYDVKMKEKGDIPEGYSVSREKKERFSLILESASTNQTSMYLCASRPAGTGSTGELFFGEGSRLTVL.

V usage is TRBV18 and J usage is TRBJ2-1; 7 nucleotides line up with TRBD2. J lost 8 bases, V lost 4 bases, and 14 bases had no gene match. The CDR3 length is 16 residues. Germline V gene sequence: CDR1 KGHSH, CDR2 LQKENI. CDR3 DNA: TGTGCCAGCTCACTTCCCTTGGCTAGCGGATCCCATGAGCAGTTCTTC. It specifies CASSLPLASGSHEQFF.

The chain uses TRBV5-1 and TRBJ2-7, with 7 nucleotides matching TRBD2. CDR1 and CDR2 (germline): SGHRS, YFSETQ. The CDR3 extends over 14 amino acids. The V segment lost 5 bases and the J segment 3 bases; nucleotides outside the gene matches: 8. The CDR3 region has the DNA TGCGCCAGCAGGCCCGGGACTACCAACTACGAGCAGTACTTC. Its protein product is CASRPGTTNYEQYF.

CDR3 bases: TGCAGTGCCGAGTCTAACTATGGCTACACCTTC. Translation: CSAESNYGYTF. The rearrangement joins TRBV20-1 to TRBJ1-2; D is ambiguous. Deletions cut 6 bases from V and 0 bases from J, with 5 bases between. The CDR3 loop spans 11 amino acids. The germline V gene has CDR1 DFQATT and CDR2 SNEGSKA (reference sequence).

The table lists this clone with a count of one. The chain employs TRBV4-1 and TRBJ1-6, with TRBD1 as a possible D gene (5 bases). In germline, CDR1 is MGHRA, CDR2 YSYEKL. The CDR3 has 14 residues. The germline V and J ends were trimmed by 5 bases and 13 bases, with 18 bases remaining between them. CDR3 sequence reads: CASSFPRGISPLHF. The CDR3 DNA sequence: TGCGCCAGCAGCTTTCCTCGGGGGATAAGTCCCCTCCACTTT.

The chain carries TRBV7-2 and TRBJ2-1; D gene ambiguous. This CDR3 has 16 amino acids. From germline, CDR1 is SGHTA and CDR2 FQGNSA. V was trimmed by 1 base and J by 2 bases, leaving 12 bases between them. In DNA form, the CDR3 reads TGTGCCAGCAGCTTAGGCAGCGCGGCCGCCTACAATGAGCAGTTCTTC. This gives the protein CASSLGSAAAYNEQFF.

The chain recombines TRBV2 with TRBJ1-2; tentatively, D is TRBD1 (6 bases). The ends were cut back, 5 bases at V and 2 bases at J, with 15 bases in the middle. CDR3 length equals 15 residues. CDR1 is SNHLY, CDR2 FYNNEI, per germline. CDR3 bases: TGTGCCAGCAGTCCCGACAGGTTTTCAAACTATGGCTACACCTTC. Amino acid sequence: CASSPDRFSNYGYTF.

The CDR3: CASSLGLAGSRNGELFF. The CDR3 bases are TGTGCCAGCAGCTTAGGCCTGGCGGGGTCCCGTAACGGGGAGCTGTTTTTT. The chain couples TRBV7-9 to TRBJ2-2; weak D call: TRBD2 (6 bases). The V gene's germline CDR1 is SEHNR and CDR2 FQNEAQ (reference sequence). V was shortened by 1 base and J by 7 bases, with 19 bases between the two germline ends. The CDR3 runs to 17 residues. Combining the CDR3 with reference TRBV7-9 and TRBJ2-2 gives the whole variable domain DTGVSQNPRHKITKRGQNVTFRCDPISEHNRLYWYRQTLGQGPEFLTYFQNEAQLEKSRLLSDRFSAERPKGSFSTLEIQRTEQGDSAMYLCASSLGLAGSRNGELFFGEGSRLTVL.